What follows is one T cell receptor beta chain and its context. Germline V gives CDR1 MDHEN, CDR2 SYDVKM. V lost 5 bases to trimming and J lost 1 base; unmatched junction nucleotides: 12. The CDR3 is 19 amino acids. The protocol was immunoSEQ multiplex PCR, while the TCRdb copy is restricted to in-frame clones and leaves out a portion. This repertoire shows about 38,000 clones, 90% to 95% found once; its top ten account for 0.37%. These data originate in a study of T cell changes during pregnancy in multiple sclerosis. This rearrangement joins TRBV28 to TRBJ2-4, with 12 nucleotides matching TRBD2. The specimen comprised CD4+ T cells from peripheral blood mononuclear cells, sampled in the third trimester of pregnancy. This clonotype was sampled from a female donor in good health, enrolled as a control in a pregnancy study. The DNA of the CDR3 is TGTGCCAGCAGTCAAAGCGCGCTAGCGGGAGGGCCGGCCAAAAACATTCAGTACTTC. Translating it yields CASSQSALAGGPAKNIQYF.